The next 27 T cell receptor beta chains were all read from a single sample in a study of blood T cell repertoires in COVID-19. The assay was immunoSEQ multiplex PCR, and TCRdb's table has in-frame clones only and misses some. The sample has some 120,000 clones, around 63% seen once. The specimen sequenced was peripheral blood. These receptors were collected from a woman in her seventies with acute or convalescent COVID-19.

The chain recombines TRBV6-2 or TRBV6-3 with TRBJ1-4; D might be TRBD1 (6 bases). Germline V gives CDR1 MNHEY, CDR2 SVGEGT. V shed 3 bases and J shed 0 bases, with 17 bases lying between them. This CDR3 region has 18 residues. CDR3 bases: TGTGCCAGCAGTTATTCCCACAGGGACGATGCAACTAATGAAAAACTGTTTTTT. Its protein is CASSYSHRDDATNEKLFF.

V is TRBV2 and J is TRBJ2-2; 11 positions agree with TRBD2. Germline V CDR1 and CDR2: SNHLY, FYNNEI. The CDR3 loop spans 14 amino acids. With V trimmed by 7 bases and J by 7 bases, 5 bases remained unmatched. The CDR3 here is CASNSGGEYGELFF. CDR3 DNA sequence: TGTGCCAGCAATAGCGGGGGGGAATACGGGGAGCTGTTTTTT.

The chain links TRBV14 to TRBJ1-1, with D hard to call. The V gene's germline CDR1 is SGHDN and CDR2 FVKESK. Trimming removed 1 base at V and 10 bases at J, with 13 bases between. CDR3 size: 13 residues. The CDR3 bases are TGTGCCAGCAGCCAAGTCGAGGGATCGTTAGCTTTCTTT. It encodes CASSQVEGSLAFF.

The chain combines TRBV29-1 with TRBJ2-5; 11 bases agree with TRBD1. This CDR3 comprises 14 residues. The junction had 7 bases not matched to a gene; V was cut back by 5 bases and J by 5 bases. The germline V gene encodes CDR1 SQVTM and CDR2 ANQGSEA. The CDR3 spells CSVKGQGVGETQYF. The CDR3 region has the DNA TGCAGCGTTAAGGGACAGGGGGTTGGGGAGACCCAGTACTTC.

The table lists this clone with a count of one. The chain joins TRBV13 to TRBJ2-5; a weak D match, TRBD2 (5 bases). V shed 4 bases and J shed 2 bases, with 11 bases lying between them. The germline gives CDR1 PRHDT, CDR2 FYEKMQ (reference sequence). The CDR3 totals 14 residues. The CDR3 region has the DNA TGTGCCAGCAGCTATGGACTCGTACAAGAGACCCAGTACTTC. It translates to CASSYGLVQETQYF.

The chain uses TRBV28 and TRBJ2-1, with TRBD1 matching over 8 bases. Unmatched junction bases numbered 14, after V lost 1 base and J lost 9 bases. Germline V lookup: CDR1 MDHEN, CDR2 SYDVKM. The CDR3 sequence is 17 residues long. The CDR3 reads CASSLYPRTGMVTEQFF. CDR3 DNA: TGTGCCAGCAGTTTATATCCCCGGACAGGGATGGTCACTGAGCAGTTCTTC.

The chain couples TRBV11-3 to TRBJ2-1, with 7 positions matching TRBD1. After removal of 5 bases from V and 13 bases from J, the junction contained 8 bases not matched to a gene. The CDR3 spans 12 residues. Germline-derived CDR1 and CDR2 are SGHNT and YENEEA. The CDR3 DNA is TGTGCCAGCAGCCCGCGGACAGGTCATCAGTTCTTC. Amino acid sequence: CASSPRTGHQFF.

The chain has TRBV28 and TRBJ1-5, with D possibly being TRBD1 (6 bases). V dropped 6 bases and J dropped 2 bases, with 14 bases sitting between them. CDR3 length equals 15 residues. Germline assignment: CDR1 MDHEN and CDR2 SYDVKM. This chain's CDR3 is CASRGGGVGNQPQHF. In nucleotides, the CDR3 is TGTGCCAGCAGGGGAGGGGGAGTCGGCAATCAGCCCCAGCATTTT.

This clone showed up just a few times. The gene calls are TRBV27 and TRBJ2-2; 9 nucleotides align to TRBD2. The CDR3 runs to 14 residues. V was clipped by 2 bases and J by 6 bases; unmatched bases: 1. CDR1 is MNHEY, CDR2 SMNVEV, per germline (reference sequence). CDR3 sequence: CASSLAGGSGELFF. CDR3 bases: TGTGCCAGCAGTTTAGCGGGGGGGTCCGGGGAGCTGTTTTTT.

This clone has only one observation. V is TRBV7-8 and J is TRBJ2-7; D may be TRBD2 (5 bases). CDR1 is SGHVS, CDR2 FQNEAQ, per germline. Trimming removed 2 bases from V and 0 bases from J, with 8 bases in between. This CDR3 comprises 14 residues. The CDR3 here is CASSLSRGSYEQYF. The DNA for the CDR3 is TGTGCCAGCAGCTTATCACGGGGCTCCTACGAGCAGTACTTC.

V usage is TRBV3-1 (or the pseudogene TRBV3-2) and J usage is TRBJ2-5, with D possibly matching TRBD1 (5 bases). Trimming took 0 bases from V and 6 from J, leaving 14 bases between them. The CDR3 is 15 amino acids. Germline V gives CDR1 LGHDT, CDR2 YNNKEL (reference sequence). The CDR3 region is CASSQDWTLIQTQYF. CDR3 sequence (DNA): TGTGCCAGCAGCCAAGATTGGACACTCATCCAGACCCAGTACTTC.

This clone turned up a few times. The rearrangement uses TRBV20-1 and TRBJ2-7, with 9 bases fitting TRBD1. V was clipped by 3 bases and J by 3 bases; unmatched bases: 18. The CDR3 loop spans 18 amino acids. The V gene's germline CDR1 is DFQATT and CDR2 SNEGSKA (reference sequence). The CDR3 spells CSASRGTGSRLGDYEQYF. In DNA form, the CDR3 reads TGCAGTGCTAGTCGGGGGACAGGGTCACGGTTGGGGGACTACGAGCAGTACTTC.

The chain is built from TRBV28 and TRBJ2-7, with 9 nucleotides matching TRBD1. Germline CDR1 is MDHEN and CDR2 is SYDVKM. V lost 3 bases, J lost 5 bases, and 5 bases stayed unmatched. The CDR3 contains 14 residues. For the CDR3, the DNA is TGTGCCAGCAGTTTTCCGGGACAGGGCGACGAGCAGTACTTC. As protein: CASSFPGQGDEQYF.

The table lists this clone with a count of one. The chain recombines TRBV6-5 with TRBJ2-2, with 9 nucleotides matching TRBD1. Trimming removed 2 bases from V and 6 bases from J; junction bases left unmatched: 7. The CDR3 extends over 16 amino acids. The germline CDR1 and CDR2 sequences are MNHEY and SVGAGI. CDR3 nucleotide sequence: TGTGCCAGCAGTTACGCCGGGACAGGGTCCCCCGGGGAGCTGTTTTTT. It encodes CASSYAGTGSPGELFF.

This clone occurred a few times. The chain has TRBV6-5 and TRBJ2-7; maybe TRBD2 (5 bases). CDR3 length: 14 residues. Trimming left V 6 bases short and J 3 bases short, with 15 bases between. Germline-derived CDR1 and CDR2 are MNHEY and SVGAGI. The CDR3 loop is CASRLAVHLYEQYF. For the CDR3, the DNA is TGTGCCAGCAGGCTAGCTGTACACCTCTACGAGCAGTACTTC.

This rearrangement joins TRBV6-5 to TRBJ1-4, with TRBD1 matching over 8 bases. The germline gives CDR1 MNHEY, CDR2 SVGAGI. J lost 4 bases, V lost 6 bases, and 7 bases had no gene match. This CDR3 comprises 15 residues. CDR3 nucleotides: TGTGCCAGCAGACGAGGACAGGGTGGTAATGAAAAACTGTTTTTT. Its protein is CASRRGQGGNEKLFF.

DNA for the CDR3: TGTGCCAGCAGTTTAAATTTTGGACAGGGGGCCTTTAACACTGAAGCTTTCTTT. Translating gives CASSLNFGQGAFNTEAFF. The V call is TRBV28, the J call TRBJ1-1; 11 nucleotides match TRBD1. The CDR3 runs 18 residues. The J segment lost 2 bases and the V segment lost 2 bases, leaving 10 bases of the junction unmatched. CDR1 MDHEN and CDR2 SYDVKM come from the germline V gene.

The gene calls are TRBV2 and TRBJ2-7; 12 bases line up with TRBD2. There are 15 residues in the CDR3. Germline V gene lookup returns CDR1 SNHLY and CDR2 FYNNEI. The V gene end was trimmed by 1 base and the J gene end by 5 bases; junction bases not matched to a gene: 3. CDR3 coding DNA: TGTGCCAGCAGTGAAGGACTAGCGGGAGCGAACGAGCAGTACTTC. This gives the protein CASSEGLAGANEQYF.

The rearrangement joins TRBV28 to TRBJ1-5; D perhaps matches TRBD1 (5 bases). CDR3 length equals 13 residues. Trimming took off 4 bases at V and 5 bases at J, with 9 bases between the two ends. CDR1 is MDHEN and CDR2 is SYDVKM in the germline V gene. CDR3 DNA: TGTGCCAGCAGTTGGGGGGGGGATCAGCCCCAGCATTTT. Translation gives CASSWGGDQPQHF. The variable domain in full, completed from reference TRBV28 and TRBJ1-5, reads DVKVTQSSRYLVKRTGEKVFLECVQDMDHENMFWYRQDPGLGLRLIYFSYDVKMKEKGDIPEGYSVSREKKERFSLILESASTNQTSMYLCASSWGGDQPQHFGDGTRLSIL.

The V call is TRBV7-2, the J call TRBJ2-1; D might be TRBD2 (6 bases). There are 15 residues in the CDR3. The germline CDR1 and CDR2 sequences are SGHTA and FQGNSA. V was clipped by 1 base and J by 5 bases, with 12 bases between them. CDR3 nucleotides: TGTGCCAGCAGCTTAGGTCTAGCGAAAAACAATGAGCAGTTCTTC. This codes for CASSLGLAKNNEQFF.

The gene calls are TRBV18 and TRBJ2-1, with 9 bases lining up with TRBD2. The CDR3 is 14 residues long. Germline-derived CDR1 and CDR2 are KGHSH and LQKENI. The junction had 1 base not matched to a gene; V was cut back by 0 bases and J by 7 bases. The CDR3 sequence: CASSPPSGRNEQFF. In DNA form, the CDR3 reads TGTGCCAGCTCACCACCGAGCGGGAGGAATGAGCAGTTCTTC.

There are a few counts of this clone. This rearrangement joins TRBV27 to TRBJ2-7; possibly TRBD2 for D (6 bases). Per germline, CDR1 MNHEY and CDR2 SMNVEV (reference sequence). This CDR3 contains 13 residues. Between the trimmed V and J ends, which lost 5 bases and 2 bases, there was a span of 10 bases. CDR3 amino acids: CASSLGTAYEQYF. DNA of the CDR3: TGTGCCAGCAGTCTCGGGACTGCCTACGAGCAGTACTTC.

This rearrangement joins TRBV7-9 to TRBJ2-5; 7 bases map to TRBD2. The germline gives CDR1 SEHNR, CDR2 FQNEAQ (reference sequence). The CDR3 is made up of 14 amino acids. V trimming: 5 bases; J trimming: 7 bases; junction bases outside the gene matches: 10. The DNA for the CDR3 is TGTGCCAGCAGCCCGTCGGGCAGGGAGGGGACCCAGTACTTC. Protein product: CASSPSGREGTQYF.

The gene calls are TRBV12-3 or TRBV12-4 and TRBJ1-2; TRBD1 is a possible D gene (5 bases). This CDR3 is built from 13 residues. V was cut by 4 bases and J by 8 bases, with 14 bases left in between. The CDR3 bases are TGTGCCAGCAGTTACGGGGGTTCAGGGGGCTACACCTTC. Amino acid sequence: CASSYGGSGGYTF.

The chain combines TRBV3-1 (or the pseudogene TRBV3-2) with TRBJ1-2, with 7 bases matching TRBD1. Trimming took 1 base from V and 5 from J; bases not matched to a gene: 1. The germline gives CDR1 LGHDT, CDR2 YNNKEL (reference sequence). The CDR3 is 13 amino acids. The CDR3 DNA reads TGTGCCAGCAGCCAAGGACAGGGATATGGCTACACCTTC. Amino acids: CASSQGQGYGYTF.

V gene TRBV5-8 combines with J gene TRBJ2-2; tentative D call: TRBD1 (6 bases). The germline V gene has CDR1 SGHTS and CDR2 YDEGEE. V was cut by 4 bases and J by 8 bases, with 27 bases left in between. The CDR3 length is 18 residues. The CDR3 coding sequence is TGTGCCAGCAGCCCGCCGCACAGGGCGTCTCTGGTTCTGGGGGAGCTGTTTTTT. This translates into CASSPPHRASLVLGELFF.

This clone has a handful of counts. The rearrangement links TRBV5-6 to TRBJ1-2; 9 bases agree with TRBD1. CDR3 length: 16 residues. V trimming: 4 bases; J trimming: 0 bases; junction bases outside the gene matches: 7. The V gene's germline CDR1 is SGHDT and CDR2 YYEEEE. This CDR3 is CASSLDRGSANYGYTF. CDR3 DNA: TGTGCCAGCAGCCTGGACAGGGGTTCAGCTAACTATGGCTACACCTTC.